Presented here are 30 T cell receptor beta chains from one specimen sequenced in a study of blood T cell repertoires in COVID-19. The repertoire was sequenced with immunoSEQ multiplex PCR; TCRdb's copy has only in-frame clones and lacks some. Among around 430,000 clones listed, 80% to 90% were seen once. The sequencing input was PBMCs or T cells enriched from blood (not recorded which). Every receptor here comes from a woman between 50 and 59 years old who had recovered from COVID-19.

This clone turned up a few times. The genes are TRBV30 and TRBJ2-6, with 10 bases matching TRBD1. CDR1 is GTSNPN and CDR2 is SVGIG in the germline V gene (reference sequence). CDR3 length: 16 amino acids. With 5 bases clipped from V and 1 base from J, the junction kept 5 bases outside the gene matches. The CDR3 loop is CAWARDRGSGANVLTF. In nucleotides, the CDR3 is TGTGCCTGGGCACGGGACAGGGGATCTGGGGCCAACGTCCTGACTTTC.

V usage is TRBV6-5 and J usage is TRBJ1-1; D call uncertain. Deletions cut 0 bases from V and 7 bases from J, with 9 bases between. The germline gives CDR1 MNHEY, CDR2 SVGAGI. This CDR3 spans 13 amino acids. CDR3 in DNA: TGTGCCAGCAGTTACTCGATTAGAGATGAAGCTTTCTTT. Protein sequence: CASSYSIRDEAFF.

The chain has TRBV7-9 and TRBJ1-1; D uncertain. CDR3 size: 13 residues. The ends were cut back, 1 base at V and 1 base at J, with 4 bases in the middle. The germline V gene has CDR1 SEHNR and CDR2 FQNEAQ (reference sequence). The CDR3 sequence is CASSLVANTEAFF. CDR3 nucleotides: TGTGCCAGCAGCTTAGTAGCGAACACTGAAGCTTTCTTT.

The chain combines TRBV5-8 with TRBJ1-6, with a tentative D call TRBD1 (5 bases). V was clipped by 3 bases and J by 8 bases, with 21 bases between them. The CDR3 covers 17 residues. The V gene's germline CDR1 is SGHTS and CDR2 YDEGEE. CDR3 region: CASSWGVPGTGDSPLHF. The DNA for the CDR3 is TGTGCCAGCAGCTGGGGGGTTCCCGGGACGGGTGATTCACCCCTCCACTTT.

The chain carries TRBV6-5 and TRBJ2-5; 14 bases are a match to TRBD2. This CDR3 is built from 15 residues. Germline CDR1 reads MNHEY; CDR2 reads SVGAGI. J was trimmed by 5 bases and V by 6 bases; bases with no gene match: 5. The DNA of the CDR3 is TGTGCCAGCAGACTGACTAGCGGGGGGGTGGAGACCCAGTACTTC. Its translation is CASRLTSGGVETQYF.

V is TRBV10-3 and J is TRBJ2-7, with TRBD2 as a possible D gene (5 bases). The CDR3 is made up of 13 amino acids. The V end lost 1 base, the J end lost 5 bases, and 9 bases lay between the germline ends. Germline V lookup: CDR1 ENHRY, CDR2 SYGVKD. The CDR3 region has the DNA TGTGCCATCAGTGAGTTACTAGACCACGAGCAGTACTTC. Amino acid sequence: CAISELLDHEQYF.

This chain uses TRBV5-6 with TRBJ1-2; 7 nucleotides line up with TRBD1. The CDR3 has 14 amino acids. Germline CDR1 is SGHDT and CDR2 is YYEEEE. V gave up 5 bases and J gave up 7 bases; unmatched junction bases: 11. The CDR3 bases are TGTGCCAGCAGGAGACAGGGACGGCGTTTTGGCTACACCTTC. Amino acids: CASRRQGRRFGYTF.

The V and J genes are TRBV5-6 and TRBJ1-6; TRBD1 agrees at 10 bases. This CDR3 comprises 16 residues. The germline V gene encodes CDR1 SGHDT and CDR2 YYEEEE. Trimming removed 4 bases from V and 4 bases from J; junction bases left unmatched: 5. CDR3 nucleotides: TGTGCCAGCAGCGGGGGACAGGGGTTTTATAATTCACCCCTCCACTTT. Translation gives CASSGGQGFYNSPLHF.

The V call is TRBV7-9, the J call TRBJ1-1, with a weak D call TRBD1 (6 bases). Germline V lookup: CDR1 SEHNR, CDR2 FQNEAQ (reference sequence). V was cut by 5 bases and J by 1 base, with 11 bases left in between. The CDR3 loop spans 14 amino acids. The DNA of the CDR3 is TGTGCCAGCAGCCTGTCAGGGGAGAACACTGAAGCTTTCTTT. Translation: CASSLSGENTEAFF.

The V call is TRBV3-1 (or the pseudogene TRBV3-2), the J call TRBJ1-1, with no clear D. Germline assignment: CDR1 LGHDT and CDR2 YNNKEL (reference sequence). This CDR3 spans 16 amino acids. V was cut by 0 bases and J by 4 bases, with 15 bases left in between. This CDR3 reads CASSQEVGSRGTEAFF. In DNA, the CDR3 is TGTGCCAGCAGCCAAGAAGTAGGGAGCCGGGGCACTGAAGCTTTCTTT.

The chain recombines TRBV19 with TRBJ2-3; a weak D match, TRBD2 (5 bases). Germline-derived CDR1 and CDR2 are LNHDA and SQIVND (reference sequence). The CDR3 length is 16 residues. The V gene lost 1 base and the J gene lost 0 bases, with 11 bases spanning the gap. Here the CDR3 DNA reads TGTGCCAGTAGTATAGTCTCGGGGAAAAGCACAGATACGCAGTATTTT. It translates to CASSIVSGKSTDTQYF.

The V gene is TRBV7-8, the J gene TRBJ2-1, with D hard to call. The CDR3 covers 13 residues. In germline, CDR1 is SGHVS, CDR2 FQNEAQ. The germline V and J ends were trimmed by 3 bases and 8 bases, with 11 bases remaining between them. The CDR3 reads CASSFSLVDEQFF. The CDR3 DNA is TGTGCCAGCAGCTTTTCCTTAGTGGATGAGCAGTTCTTC.

The chain uses TRBV3-1 (or the pseudogene TRBV3-2) and TRBJ2-2; 8 bases are shared with TRBD2. CDR1 and CDR2 from the germline V gene are LGHDT and YNNKEL (reference sequence). This CDR3 contains 15 residues. V lost 4 bases, J lost 1 base, and 2 bases stayed unmatched. CDR3 amino acids: CASSRTSWNTGELFF. The CDR3 nucleotides read TGTGCCAGCAGCCGGACTAGCTGGAACACCGGGGAGCTGTTTTTT.

The rearrangement joins TRBV5-1 to TRBJ2-2, with 8 bases identical to TRBD1. The V segment lost 0 bases and the J segment 4 bases; nucleotides outside the gene matches: 8. The germline CDR1 and CDR2 sequences are SGHRS and YFSETQ. This CDR3 region has 17 residues. The CDR3: CASSLEPGGRSTGELFF. CDR3 in DNA: TGCGCCAGCAGCTTGGAGCCAGGGGGCCGAAGCACCGGGGAGCTGTTTTTT.

This clone has just one count. V usage is TRBV2 and J usage is TRBJ1-2, with a tentative D call TRBD1 (6 bases). With 5 bases removed from V and 6 bases from J, the gap between germline ends came to 16 bases. This CDR3 contains 14 residues. Germline V gene data show CDR1 as SNHLY and CDR2 as FYNNEI. This chain's CDR3 is CASSPQTTGHGYTF. The CDR3, as DNA: TGTGCCAGCAGTCCCCAGACGACAGGCCATGGCTACACCTTC.

This clone turned up a few times. This chain links TRBV7-2 with TRBJ1-1, with a possible D match to TRBD1 (5 bases). The V end lost 4 bases, the J end lost 1 base, and 13 bases lay between the germline ends. The CDR3 totals 15 residues. The germline gives CDR1 SGHTA, CDR2 FQGNSA. CDR3 sequence reads: CASSSQEGKNTEAFF. The DNA for the CDR3 is TGTGCCAGCAGCTCCCAGGAGGGGAAGAACACTGAAGCTTTCTTT.

This clone has a single count. The rearrangement uses TRBV4-1 and TRBJ1-1, with D unclear. This CDR3 has 15 amino acids. Trimming left V 4 bases short and J 2 bases short, with 14 bases between. Germline V lookup: CDR1 MGHRA, CDR2 YSYEKL. CDR3 nucleotide sequence: TGCGCCAGCAGCCCCCTAGTCGTGGGTAACACTGAAGCTTTCTTT. This sequence encodes CASSPLVVGNTEAFF.

The chain has TRBV25-1 and TRBJ1-2; tentatively, D is TRBD1 (6 bases). CDR1 and CDR2 from the germline V gene are MGHDK and SYGVNS. The CDR3 has 15 amino acids. V gave up 3 bases and J gave up 7 bases, with 18 bases separating them. The CDR3 is CASSEGVGGAAGYTF. In nucleotides, the CDR3 is TGTGCCAGCAGTGAGGGGGTCGGGGGGGCCGCTGGCTACACCTTC.

This sequence joins TRBV19 and TRBJ1-5; weak D call: TRBD1 (5 bases). The germline CDR1 and CDR2 sequences are LNHDA and SQIVND (reference sequence). V lost 8 bases, J lost 2 bases, and 13 bases lay in between. CDR3 size: 14 residues. Here the CDR3 DNA reads TGTGCCAGTGGGACGGGAGGGGGCAATCAGCCCCAGCATTTT. Protein: CASGTGGGNQPQHF.

The CDR3 region is CASSSRTGDEELFF. The DNA of the CDR3 is TGTGCCAGCAGTTCCCGGACAGGAGACGAGGAGCTGTTTTTT. The V and J genes are TRBV28 and TRBJ2-2; 7 bases map to TRBD1. This CDR3 region has 14 residues. Trimming took 4 bases from V and 10 from J; bases not matched to a gene: 9. The germline V gene encodes CDR1 MDHEN and CDR2 SYDVKM.

The chain recombines TRBV10-3 with TRBJ2-7; possible D gene TRBD2, 6 bases. Germline V gene sequence: CDR1 ENHRY, CDR2 SYGVKD. There are 14 residues in the CDR3. V was trimmed by 3 bases and J by 2 bases, leaving 11 bases between them. Here the CDR3 DNA reads TGTGCCATCAGTGATAAGGGAGGTACCTACGAGCAGTACTTC. It specifies CAISDKGGTYEQYF.

The chain links TRBV5-4 to TRBJ2-2; no definite D call. This CDR3 spans 15 amino acids. The germline V gene has CDR1 SGHNT and CDR2 YYREEE (reference sequence). Trimming stripped 4 bases from V and 5 bases from J, with 15 bases between. Here the CDR3 DNA reads TGTGCCAGCAGCCTCCGTGGGTCGAGGACCGGGGAGCTGTTTTTT. Amino acids: CASSLRGSRTGELFF.

The CDR3 region has the DNA TGTGCCAGCAGTTTAGGCCGGGGGGCGCGGTCCTACGAGCAGTACTTC. This encodes CASSLGRGARSYEQYF. This chain uses TRBV28 with TRBJ2-7; D may be TRBD2 (7 bases). Germline V gene data show CDR1 as MDHEN and CDR2 as SYDVKM. The CDR3 has 16 residues. Trimming cost V 2 bases and J 1 base, with 15 bases left between them.

The sample holds a few counts of this clone. CDR3 nucleotides: TGTGCCACTCGTCAGGGGACTAATAGCAATCAGCCCCAGCATTTT. It codes for CATRQGTNSNQPQHF. V usage is TRBV2 and J usage is TRBJ1-5, with D perhaps matching TRBD1 (6 bases). Germline CDR1 reads SNHLY; CDR2 reads FYNNEI. The CDR3 is made up of 15 amino acids. Trimming stripped 10 bases from V and 0 bases from J, with 16 bases between.

Note on this clone: This sample also contains other DNA sequences that code for the same CDR3. This chain connects TRBV6-5 to TRBJ1-5; TRBD1 aligns across 7 bases. V was pared by 5 bases and J by 0 bases, with 1 base of the junction left unmatched. This CDR3 has 14 amino acids. CDR1 MNHEY and CDR2 SVGAGI come from the germline V gene. The CDR3 DNA reads as TGTGCCAGCAGTAGGGACAGTAGCAATCAGCCCCAGCATTTT. This encodes CASSRDSSNQPQHF.

CDR3 residues: CASSEGQSHGYTF. The CDR3, as DNA: TGTGCCAGCAGTGAAGGACAGTCACATGGCTACACCTTC. J is TRBJ1-2 and V is TRBV25-1; D possibly corresponds to TRBD1 (6 bases). The CDR3 is 13 amino acids. Trimming stripped 2 bases from V and 6 bases from J, with 10 bases between. CDR1 is MGHDK, CDR2 SYGVNS, per germline.

This clone was detected once. The V call is TRBV28, the J call TRBJ2-7; perhaps TRBD1 as D (5 bases). Trimming took 6 bases from V and 0 from J, leaving 9 bases between them. Germline CDR1 and CDR2: MDHEN and SYDVKM. The CDR3 contains 13 residues. CDR3 residues: CASRGHSSYEQYF. CDR3 bases: TGTGCCAGCAGGGGGCACAGCTCCTACGAGCAGTACTTC. The entire variable domain, with the rest obtained from reference TRBV28 and TRBJ2-7, is as follows: DVKVTQSSRYLVKRTGEKVFLECVQDMDHENMFWYRQDPGLGLRLIYFSYDVKMKEKGDIPEGYSVSREKKERFSLILESASTNQTSMYLCASRGHSSYEQYFGPGTRLTVT.

The V and J genes are TRBV2 and TRBJ2-7; perhaps TRBD1 as D (6 bases). The CDR3 runs 14 residues. Trimming pared 9 bases from V and 2 bases from J, leaving 17 bases between. From germline, CDR1 is SNHLY and CDR2 FYNNEI. CDR3 nucleotides: TGTGCCAGTAAGGAGGACAGAAATCCCTACGAGCAGTACTTC. This encodes CASKEDRNPYEQYF.

The V gene is TRBV28, the J gene TRBJ2-1, with D possibly being TRBD2 (6 bases). Germline V gene lookup returns CDR1 MDHEN and CDR2 SYDVKM. The CDR3 is made up of 16 amino acids. The germline V and J ends were trimmed by 7 bases and 2 bases, with 18 bases remaining between them. CDR3: CASIETEGRPYNEQFF. In DNA form, the CDR3 reads TGTGCCAGCATCGAGACAGAGGGGAGGCCCTACAATGAGCAGTTCTTC.

This clone has a single count. The chain links TRBV7-8 to TRBJ1-6; 7 bases fit TRBD1. This CDR3 region has 15 residues. Germline lookup yields CDR1 SGHVS and CDR2 FQNEAQ. After removal of 6 bases from V and 8 bases from J, the junction contained 10 bases not matched to a gene. The CDR3 loop is CASRRRQGVDSPLHF. CDR3 bases: TGTGCCAGCAGGCGACGACAGGGTGTTGATTCACCCCTCCACTTT.